This T cell receptor beta chain is drawn from a study of blood T cell repertoires in COVID-19 (TCRdb year 2020). Background on the whole study: Samples from collaborators originated in the United States, Italy and Spain and spanned both the acute and convalescent phases of COVID-19. The repertoires were released in a freely available public database intended as a resource for research on the immune response to SARS-CoV-2. Where available, HLA class I and class II types were obtained from metadata supplied by the sample provider rather than from assay-based typing. Samples were obtained from the ongoing ImmuneRACE study (first 160 participants) and from 950 to 1,500 subjects provided by 6 global collaborators. Deeply sampled blood TCRbeta repertoires from subjects exposed to, actively infected with, or recovered from COVID-19 were included in the dataset. The prospective study material was composed of cDNA or gDNA derived from T cells, B-cell-depleted T cells, or PBMCs. Sample metadata almost always included a de-identified subject ID, COVID-19 status, age in years and sex.

Each collaborating institution followed its own protocols to collect whole blood in K2EDTA tubes. For TCRbeta analysis, collaborator samples were shipped as frozen whole blood, as isolated PBMCs, or as DNA extracted from either sample type. As encoded in the germline V gene, CDR1 is MNHEY while CDR2 is SVGAGI. The CDR3 numbers 14 residues from cysteine through phenylalanine. Only CDR3 DNA remains: 42 bases, in frame from the first base. The trim is 8 bases for V and 0 bases for J, with a gap of 11 bases between the germline ends. TCRbeta CDR3 regions were amplified from genomic DNA by means of the immunoSEQ Assay, a bias-controlled multiplex PCR. The paper's data handling went like this. The number of nucleated cells in each sample was estimated by amplification of reference gene primers within the assay. To quantify the absolute abundance of each unique TCRbeta CDR3 rearrangement, sequence reads were collapsed and filtered. For each sample, productive Simpson clonality was calculated as the square root of Simpson's diversity index across productive rearrangements. This is the immuneACCESS table as TCRdb keeps it, with only in-frame sequences that have V and J called. A part of the clones is gone; compared with another copy, unresolved V genes explain less than half, and the rest is unexplained. The V and J calls and the clone size are those of that table, but D and trimming were determined from the DNA. In this sample the table shows roughly 70,000 clones, around 70% of which occur a single time. Approximately 20% of the sample comes from the top ten.

A note on this clone: The antigen this receptor binds is unknown. Base qualities are missing; no much larger clone stands one base away.

The paper's findings and limits, for the study overall: The amount of clinical and demographic metadata varied by source and participant and was provided uncurated.

Recombination linked TRBV6-5 to TRBJ1-3, and possibly TRBD1, on 5 matching bases. This receptor was taken from a man aged 55 to 70 with acute or convalescent COVID-19. The sample comprised peripheral blood. The sequenced DNA is TGTGCCAGCCGGGACGGGGGCTCTGGAAACACCATATATTTT. Translation gives CASRDGGSGNTIYF.